This T cell receptor beta chain was obtained from a study of cytomegalovirus exposure and HLA in healthy donors. Study-level findings and limits: Reportedly, diagnosis of cytomegalovirus status by the classifier showed high specificity and sensitivity. Data from an earlier analysis indicated that most TCR beta V segments were productive either about 90% or about 30% of the time. By a later analysis, the bulk of CMV-associated TCR beta chains appeared HLA-restricted. It was approximately 160 TCR beta chains that were listed as cytomegalovirus-associated.

J was trimmed by 6 bases and V by 5 bases; bases with no gene match: 5. CDR3 length: 16 residues. From germline, CDR1 is SGHTA and CDR2 FQGNSA. With regard to this clone: As yet, its antigen is unknown.

This PCR relied on a set of 60 Vbeta primers and 13 Jbeta primers. TCRdb's table, derived via immunoSEQ multiplex PCR, lists solely in-frame clones and lacks some. Seen in this sample are under 75,000 clones; the ten most common clones hold 2.4%. Sequencing was carried out using PBMCs. The chain uses TRBV7-2 and TRBJ2-2; TRBD2 matches at 14 bases. The source is a female donor in good health and CMV-seropositive. The CDR3 nucleotides read TGTGCCAGCAGCACGGGACTAGCGGGAGTAGCCGGGGAGCTGTTTTTT. Its translation: CASSTGLAGVAGELFF.